The next 16 T cell receptor beta chains were all read from a single sample in a study of shared clonotypes between healthy human individuals. It was CD45RO-negative cells, positively selected for CCR7, that made up naive CD8 cells, with terminally differentiated effector memory CD45RA+ cells excluded. The repertoire was sequenced with immunoSEQ multiplex PCR; TCRdb's copy has only in-frame clones and lacks some. The sample carries about 800,000 clones, approximately 97% recorded once. The specimen sequenced was naive CD8+ T cells sorted from blood. All receptors come from a man aged 25-40 years in good health.

The J gene is TRBJ1-1, the V gene TRBV7-8; D is uncertain. This CDR3 is 15 amino acids long. V gave up 0 bases and J gave up 1 base, with 9 bases separating them. CDR1 SGHVS and CDR2 FQNEAQ come from the germline V gene. CDR3 amino acids: CASSLASDPNTEAFF. DNA for the CDR3: TGTGCCAGCAGCTTAGCGTCAGACCCGAACACTGAAGCTTTCTTT.

This clone was seen once. The chain employs TRBV19 and TRBJ1-1, with TRBD1 as a possible D gene (6 bases). There are 14 residues in the CDR3. V lost 6 bases and J lost 4, with 15 bases in between. Germline CDR1 LNHDA, CDR2 SQIVND (reference sequence). In DNA, the CDR3 is TGTGCCAGTAGCCCGAACGGGGGGCTCACTGAAGCTTTCTTT. Encoded protein: CASSPNGGLTEAFF.

The CDR3: CASSTEIGQETQYF. CDR3 nucleotides: TGTGCCAGCAGCACAGAGATAGGGCAAGAGACCCAGTACTTC. V gene TRBV7-8 combines with J gene TRBJ2-5, with unresolved D. V lost 5 bases and J lost 2, with 12 bases in between. Germline assignment: CDR1 SGHVS and CDR2 FQNEAQ. This CDR3 has 14 residues.

V is TRBV5-4 and J is TRBJ2-2; possible D gene TRBD1, 5 bases. Germline loops: CDR1 SGHNT, CDR2 YYREEE (reference sequence). The CDR3 consists of 14 residues. The V gene lost 0 bases and the J gene lost 7 bases, with 10 bases spanning the gap. The CDR3 protein is CASSLAWGSGELFF. The DNA of the CDR3 is TGTGCCAGCAGCTTGGCTTGGGGCAGCGGGGAGCTGTTTTTT. Full variable domain (rest looked up from reference TRBV5-4 and TRBJ2-2): ETGVTQSPTHLIKTRGQQVTLRCSSQSGHNTVSWYQQALGQGPQFIFQYYREEENGRGNFPPRFSGLQFPNYSSELNVNALELDDSALYLCASSLAWGSGELFFGEGSRLTVL.

The chain recombines TRBV11-2 with TRBJ2-3, with TRBD1 identical over 11 bases. Germline-derived CDR1 and CDR2 are SGHAT and FQNNGV. The length of the CDR3 is 18 residues. J lost 3 bases, V lost 2 bases, and 10 bases had no gene match. CDR3 nucleotides: TGTGCCAGCAGCTTAACTGGGACAGGGGGGCGCACAACAGATACGCAGTATTTT. As protein: CASSLTGTGGRTTDTQYF.

The chain carries TRBV27 and TRBJ2-5; TRBD1 aligns across 10 bases. Germline CDR1 reads MNHEY; CDR2 reads SMNVEV (reference sequence). V lost 3 bases to trimming and J lost 5 bases; unmatched junction nucleotides: 6. This CDR3 region has 15 residues. CDR3 amino acids: CASSLRQGAWETQYF. CDR3 in DNA: TGTGCCAGCAGTTTGCGACAGGGGGCTTGGGAGACCCAGTACTTC.

Remarks on this clone: A read error may account for a junction end that differs from germline. V gene TRBV2 combines with J gene TRBJ2-2; D gene uncertain. CDR1 and CDR2 (germline): SNHLY, FYNNEI. The CDR3 runs 14 residues. The DNA for the CDR3 is TGTGCCAGCGGTGATTCAAAGACTACCGGGGAGCTGTTTTTT. Encoded protein: CASGDSKTTGELFF.

The rearrangement links TRBV15 to TRBJ1-2, with D possibly TRBD1 on 5 matching bases. The germline CDR1 and CDR2 sequences are LNHNV and YYDKDF (reference sequence). V lost 1 base and J 8 bases, leaving 14 bases between the germline ends. The CDR3 length is 14 residues. The CDR3 loop reads CATSRVSGQGGYTF. The CDR3 coding sequence is TGTGCCACCAGCAGAGTCTCGGGGCAGGGCGGCTACACCTTC.

The chain is built from TRBV5-5 and TRBJ2-1; TRBD1 aligns across 7 bases. The CDR3 has 13 residues. Germline loops: CDR1 SGHKS, CDR2 YYEKEE (reference sequence). V gave up 8 bases and J gave up 7 bases; unmatched junction bases: 9. DNA of the CDR3: TGTGCCAGTCTCACAGGGGACGTTAATGAGCAGTTCTTC. Protein product: CASLTGDVNEQFF.

The rearrangement uses TRBV28 and TRBJ2-2, with D possibly being TRBD1 (5 bases). Trimming shortened V by 3 bases and J by 6 bases, and 17 bases separated the two germline ends. Germline CDR1 MDHEN, CDR2 SYDVKM. The CDR3 contains 16 residues. The CDR3 here is CASSFSQGGFPGELFF. DNA of the CDR3: TGTGCCAGCAGTTTCTCCCAGGGTGGGTTTCCCGGGGAGCTGTTTTTT.

V gene TRBV27 combines with J gene TRBJ2-2, with 12 bases matching TRBD1. The CDR3 extends over 18 amino acids. V lost 5 bases to trimming and J lost 5 bases; unmatched junction nucleotides: 12. In germline, CDR1 is MNHEY, CDR2 SMNVEV (reference sequence). The CDR3 spells CASSTGTGGPNPTGELFF. CDR3 bases: TGTGCCAGCAGTACCGGGACAGGGGGCCCCAATCCTACCGGGGAGCTGTTTTTT.

This clone has a handful of counts. The chain recombines TRBV19 with TRBJ2-1, with a tentative D call TRBD1 (5 bases). Germline V lookup: CDR1 LNHDA, CDR2 SQIVND (reference sequence). The CDR3 runs to 13 residues. V was shortened by 5 bases and J by 2 bases, with 7 bases between the two germline ends. CDR3 nucleotides: TGTGCCAGTAGTCGGACAACCTACAATGAGCAGTTCTTC. Its protein is CASSRTTYNEQFF.

As for this clone: Since a much larger clone is just one base distant, this may be a read error. The sample holds other DNA sequences that translate to the same CDR3. The V gene is TRBV7-2, the J gene TRBJ2-7; 11 bases match TRBD1. Looked up from germline, CDR1 is SGHTA and CDR2 is FQGNSA. Unmatched junction bases numbered 4, after V lost 6 bases and J lost 3 bases. The CDR3 is made up of 14 amino acids. CDR3 protein: CASSPGTGGYEQYF. The CDR3 DNA sequence: TGTGCCAGCAGTCCCGGGACAGGGGGCTACGAGCAGTACTTC.

The chain links TRBV7-3 to TRBJ2-3, with 12 bases aligning to TRBD1. The CDR3 is 17 amino acids. Germline lookup yields CDR1 SGHTA and CDR2 FQGTGA. V trimming: 1 base; J trimming: 0 bases; junction bases outside the gene matches: 2. The CDR3 nucleotides read TGTGCCAGCAGCTTAATGGGACAGGGGGCTAGCACAGATACGCAGTATTTT. Translation: CASSLMGQGASTDTQYF.

As to this clone: The sample holds other DNA sequences that translate to the same CDR3. The chain has TRBV9 and TRBJ2-5; D gene unclear. CDR1 SGDLS and CDR2 YYNGEE come from the germline V gene. This CDR3 has 14 amino acids. Trimming took 2 bases from V and 3 from J, leaving 11 bases between them. The CDR3 sequence: CASSVGSREETQYF. The CDR3 coding sequence is TGTGCCAGCAGCGTGGGCTCCCGGGAAGAGACCCAGTACTTC.

The J gene is TRBJ2-3, the V gene TRBV7-8; TRBD2 aligns across 12 bases. V lost 5 bases, J lost 2 bases, and 11 bases stayed unmatched. The CDR3 spans 18 residues. Per the germline V gene, CDR1 is SGHVS and CDR2 is FQNEAQ. For the CDR3, the DNA is TGTGCCAGCAGCCCGCGGGGAGCTAGCGGGAGGGTCACAGATACGCAGTATTTT. It is translated as CASSPRGASGRVTDTQYF.